The 10 T cell receptor beta chains below all came from one sample that was sequenced in a study of blood T cells in healthy people across ages. Next came a second PCR, run for roughly 6 to 11 cycles, which used a sample-barcoded 5' primer along with a J-beta primer mix. TCRdb re-called the 5' RACE reads through MiXCR, storing one row per CDR3 protein. The sample yields around 1.5 million distinct CDR3 sequences, about 31% seen once. Sequenced input: blood. These TCRs come from a woman aged 25 to 45 in good health.

This clonotype was seen a single time. This chain links TRBV21-1 with TRBJ1-2; the table calls TRBD1, which could not be checked here. TRBV21-1 is labeled a pseudogene. The CDR3 covers 15 residues. Written as DNA, the CDR3 is TGTGCCAGCAGTCTAGACCGGGACAGCGATTATGGCTACACCTTC. This sequence encodes CASSLDRDSDYGYTF.

The table lists this clonotype with a few counts. This chain connects TRBV20-1 to TRBJ2-5; 10 nucleotides agree with TRBD2. Looked up from germline, CDR1 is DFQATT and CDR2 is SNEGSKA (reference sequence). The CDR3 runs 16 residues. Unmatched junction bases numbered 10, after V lost 1 base and J lost 5 bases. CDR3 coding DNA: TGCAGTGCTAGAGCCTCCCCAGCGGGGGGGCAGGAGACCCAGTACTTC. Translated: CSARASPAGGQETQYF.

In the case of this clonotype: A much larger clone differs from this one at a single base, so this may be a read error. V gene TRBV29-1 combines with J gene TRBJ1-2; the D gene is possibly TRBD1 (6 bases). The CDR3 length is 15 residues. The germline V gene encodes CDR1 SQVTM and CDR2 ANQGSEA. CDR3 loop: CSVDYRDTINYGHTF. The CDR3 DNA reads TGCAGCGTTGATTACAGGGATACCATTAACTATGGCCACACCTTC.

The chain couples TRBV5-1 to TRBJ2-7; 8 nucleotides align to TRBD1. The CDR3 runs to 15 residues. J was trimmed by 5 bases and V by 0 bases; bases with no gene match: 7. Germline V gives CDR1 SGHRS, CDR2 YFSETQ. The chain's CDR3 is CASSLGQGIGHEQYF. The CDR3 DNA reads as TGCGCCAGCAGCTTGGGACAGGGGATAGGCCACGAGCAGTACTTC.

This clonotype was seen a handful of times. V gene TRBV5-1 combines with J gene TRBJ2-4, with no clear D. V shed 5 bases and J shed 4 bases, with 10 bases lying between them. Germline CDR1 reads SGHRS; CDR2 reads YFSETQ. The CDR3 spans 13 residues. CDR3 region: CASSPTVKNIQYF. The DNA of the CDR3 is TGCGCCAGCAGTCCGACGGTAAAAAACATTCAGTACTTC. The variable domain in full, with the rest retrieved from reference TRBV5-1 and TRBJ2-4, is KAGVTQTPRYLIKTRGQQVTLSCSPISGHRSVSWYQQTPGQGLQFLFEYFSETQRNKGNFPGRFSGRQFSNSRSEMNVSTLELGDSALYLCASSPTVKNIQYFGAGTRLSVL.

The V and J genes are TRBV28 and TRBJ2-5; possibly TRBD2 for D (5 bases). Deletions cut 2 bases from V and 7 bases from J, with 17 bases between. The germline CDR1 and CDR2 sequences are MDHEN and SYDVKM. This CDR3 has 15 residues. The CDR3 loop is CASSLLDTTGWTQYF. DNA for the CDR3: TGTGCCAGCAGTTTACTCGACACCACGGGATGGACCCAGTACTTC.

This clonotype was recorded a few times. The CDR3: CASRPPGQGLVQGYTF. The CDR3 DNA reads TGTGCCAGCAGACCGCCGGGACAGGGGTTAGTCCAAGGCTACACCTTC. V usage is TRBV6-2 or TRBV6-3 and J usage is TRBJ1-2; the match to TRBD1 covers 10 bases. The CDR3 consists of 16 residues. The V gene end was trimmed by 6 bases and the J gene end by 8 bases; junction bases not matched to a gene: 15. Germline CDR1 is MNHEY and CDR2 is SVGEGT.

This clonotype occurred a few times. The J gene is TRBJ2-7, the V gene TRBV3-1; 9 bases match TRBD2. J lost 2 bases, V lost 5 bases, and 10 bases had no gene match. Germline CDR1 LGHDT, CDR2 YNNKEL (reference sequence). The CDR3 length is 16 residues. CDR3 in amino acids: CASSYKRLAGTYEQYF. The CDR3 DNA reads TGTGCCAGCAGCTACAAGCGGCTAGCGGGGACCTACGAGCAGTACTTC.

This chain uses TRBV4-1 with TRBJ1-1, with D unresolved. Germline V gene sequence: CDR1 MGHRA, CDR2 YSYEKL. The V end was cut by 5 bases, the J end by 0 bases, with 19 bases between. The CDR3 is 17 amino acids. The CDR3 reads CASSEFPGHHMNTEAFF. CDR3 nucleotides: TGCGCCAGCAGCGAATTTCCGGGCCATCACATGAACACTGAAGCTTTCTTT.

The V and J genes are TRBV10-3 and TRBJ1-4; D unresolved. Trimming pared 10 bases from V and 1 base from J, leaving 22 bases between. The germline V gene encodes CDR1 ENHRY and CDR2 SYGVKD. The CDR3 is 17 amino acids. CDR3 nucleotides: TGTGCCAAGGAGGGCAGGTCTCCTGAAGGAACTAATGAAAAACTGTTTTTT. The encoded protein is CAKEGRSPEGTNEKLFF.